The present entry profiles one TCR beta chain with its context. What it binds is not known. This sample is drawn from a study of OX40 agonist ivuxolimab in advanced cancers. Overall study context: Enrolled patients in dose escalation had cancers that were hepatocellular carcinoma, melanoma, renal cell or head and neck cancer. Age averaged around 60 years (range roughly 20 to 90), and 82.7% were male. General study results and limits: Low normalized T-cell clonal expansion also characterized some of the nonresponders. Fewer expanded clones were found on average in CD4+ than in CD8+ T cells.

Only in-frame clones appear in the TCRdb table, and some are missing; sequencing was by immunoSEQ multiplex PCR. In the table there are some 99,000 clones, approximately 94% of which are singletons. From germline, CDR1 is ENHRY and CDR2 SYGVKD. The CDR3 spans 17 residues. V was shortened by 3 bases and J by 0 bases, with 15 bases between the two germline ends. Source: CD4+ or CD8+ T cells sorted from blood, taken in a trial of the OX40 agonist ivuxolimab. The sequence came from an adult with an advanced solid tumor such as melanoma, head and neck, liver or kidney cancer. The chain recombines TRBV10-3 with TRBJ2-1; maybe TRBD1 (5 bases). The CDR3 spells CAISDRQGYGSYNEQFF. The CDR3 DNA follows: TGTGCCATCAGTGACCGGCAGGGCTACGGCTCCTACAATGAGCAGTTCTTC.